The T cell receptor beta chain described here comes from a study of T cells after yellow fever vaccination. Study-wide points: Detected again after the booster were most primary-vaccination clones, at 96% CD4 and approximately 90% CD8.

V lost 7 bases and J 4 bases, leaving 10 bases between the germline ends. This CDR3 is built from 12 residues. Germline lookup yields CDR1 SNHLY and CDR2 FYNNEI. The authors made TCR cDNA by 5'RACE template switching, adding a universal primer site and UMIs. Using its own MiXCR run on the 5' RACE reads, TCRdb lists one record per CDR3 protein. The data show about 120,000 distinct CDR3 sequences, roughly 6.8% seen once. In this sample, this clonotype turned up many times. Its specificity is unknown. The receptor comes from a man between 18 and 35 years old who received the YFV17D yellow fever vaccine. The starting material was CD4+ T cells sorted from PBMCs, obtained around 45 days after the first yellow fever vaccination. V is TRBV2 and J is TRBJ1-2, with D perhaps matching TRBD1 (5 bases). The CDR3: CASKAQGYGYTF. DNA for the CDR3: TGTGCCAGCAAGGCCCAGGGCTATGGCTACACCTTC.